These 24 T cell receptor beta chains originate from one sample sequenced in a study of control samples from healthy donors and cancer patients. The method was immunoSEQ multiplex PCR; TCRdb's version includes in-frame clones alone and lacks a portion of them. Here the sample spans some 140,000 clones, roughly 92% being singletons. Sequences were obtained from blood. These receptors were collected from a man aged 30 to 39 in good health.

This chain's CDR3 is CASSLALDSNYGYTF. In DNA, the CDR3 is TGTGCCAGCAGCTTAGCGCTGGACAGTAACTATGGCTACACCTTC. The chain recombines TRBV11-2 with TRBJ1-2; D possibly corresponds to TRBD1 (6 bases). The germline V gene has CDR1 SGHAT and CDR2 FQNNGV. The CDR3 runs to 15 residues. The V and J ends lost 1 base and 1 base respectively, with 10 bases between them. Full variable domain (remainder filled in from reference TRBV11-2 and TRBJ1-2): EAGVAQSPRYKIIEKRQSVAFWCNPISGHATLYWYQQILGQGPKLLIQFQNNGVVDDSQLPKDRFSAERLKGVDSTLKIQPAKLEDSAVYLCASSLALDSNYGYTFGSGTRLTVV.

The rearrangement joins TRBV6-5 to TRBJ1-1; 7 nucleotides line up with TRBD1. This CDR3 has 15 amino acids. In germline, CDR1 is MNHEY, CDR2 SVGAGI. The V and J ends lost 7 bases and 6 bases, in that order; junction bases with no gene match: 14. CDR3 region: CASIPPRQGAAEAFF. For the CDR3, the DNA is TGTGCCAGCATCCCCCCAAGACAGGGAGCGGCTGAAGCTTTCTTT.

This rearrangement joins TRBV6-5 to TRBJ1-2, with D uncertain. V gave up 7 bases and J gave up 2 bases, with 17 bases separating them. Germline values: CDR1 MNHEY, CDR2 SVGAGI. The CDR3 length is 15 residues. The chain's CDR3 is CASNTPGSKNYGYTF. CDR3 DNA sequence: TGTGCCAGCAATACACCGGGATCCAAGAACTATGGCTACACCTTC.

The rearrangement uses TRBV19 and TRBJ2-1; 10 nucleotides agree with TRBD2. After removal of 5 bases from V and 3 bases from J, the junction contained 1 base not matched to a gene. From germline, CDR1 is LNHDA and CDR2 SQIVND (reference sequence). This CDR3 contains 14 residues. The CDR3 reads CASSASGSYNEQFF. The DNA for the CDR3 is TGTGCCAGTAGTGCTAGCGGGAGCTACAATGAGCAGTTCTTC.

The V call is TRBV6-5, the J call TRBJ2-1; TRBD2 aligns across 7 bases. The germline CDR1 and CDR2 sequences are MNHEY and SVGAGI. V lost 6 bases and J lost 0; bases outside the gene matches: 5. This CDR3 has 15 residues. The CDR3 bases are TGTGCCAGCAGGCAAGCGGGAAGCTCCTACAATGAGCAGTTCTTC. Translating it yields CASRQAGSSYNEQFF.

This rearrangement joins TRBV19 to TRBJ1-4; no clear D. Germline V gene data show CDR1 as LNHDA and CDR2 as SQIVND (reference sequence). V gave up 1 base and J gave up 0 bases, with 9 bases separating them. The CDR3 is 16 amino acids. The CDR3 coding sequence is TGTGCCAGTAGTATAGGTAGCCTTGCAACTAATGAAAAACTGTTTTTT. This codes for CASSIGSLATNEKLFF. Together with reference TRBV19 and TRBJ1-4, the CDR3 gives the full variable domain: DGGITQSPKYLFRKEGQNVTLSCEQNLNHDAMYWYRQDPGQGLRLIYYSQIVNDFQKGDIAEGYSVSREKKESFPLTVTSAQKNPTAFYLCASSIGSLATNEKLFFGSGTQLSVL.

The CDR3 region is CASSLRRQGHYGYTF. The DNA for the CDR3 is TGTGCCAGCAGCCTTAGACGACAGGGCCACTATGGCTACACCTTC. The chain is built from TRBV7-2 and TRBJ1-2, with 7 bases lining up with TRBD1. The germline V gene encodes CDR1 SGHTA and CDR2 FQGNSA. The J segment lost 3 bases and the V segment lost 5 bases, leaving 9 bases of the junction unmatched. The CDR3 extends over 15 amino acids.

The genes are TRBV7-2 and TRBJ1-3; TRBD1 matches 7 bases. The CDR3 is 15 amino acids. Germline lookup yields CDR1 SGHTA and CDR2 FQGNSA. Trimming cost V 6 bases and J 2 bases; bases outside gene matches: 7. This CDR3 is CASSTRGLAGNTIYF. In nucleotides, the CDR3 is TGTGCCAGCAGTACAAGGGGGCTTGCTGGAAACACCATATATTTT.

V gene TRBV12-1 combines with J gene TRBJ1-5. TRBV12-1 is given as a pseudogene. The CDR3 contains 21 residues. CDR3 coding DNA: TGTGCCAGCAGCTTTGTCTTTGAGCCGGGAAAAAACCATCGTGGCAATCAGCCCCAGCATTTT. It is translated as CASSFVFEPGKNHRGNQPQHF.

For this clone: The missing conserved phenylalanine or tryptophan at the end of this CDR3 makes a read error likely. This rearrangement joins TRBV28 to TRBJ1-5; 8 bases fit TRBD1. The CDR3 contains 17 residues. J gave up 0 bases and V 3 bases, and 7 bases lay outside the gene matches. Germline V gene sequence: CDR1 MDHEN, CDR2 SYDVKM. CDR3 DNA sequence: TGTGCCAGCAGTTTTTCATACGGACAGGGTAGCAATCAGCCCCAGCATCTT. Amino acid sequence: CASSFSYGQGSNQPQHL.

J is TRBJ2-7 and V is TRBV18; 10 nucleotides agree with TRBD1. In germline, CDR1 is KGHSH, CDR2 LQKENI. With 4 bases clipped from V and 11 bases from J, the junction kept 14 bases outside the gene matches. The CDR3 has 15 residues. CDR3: CASSRNSGTGEEKYF. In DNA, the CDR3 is TGTGCCAGCTCACGAAATTCCGGGACAGGGGAGGAAAAGTACTTC.

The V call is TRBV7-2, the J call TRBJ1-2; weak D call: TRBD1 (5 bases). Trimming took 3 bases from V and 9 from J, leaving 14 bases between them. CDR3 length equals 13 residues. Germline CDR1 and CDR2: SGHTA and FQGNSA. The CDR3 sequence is CASSFISGESYTF. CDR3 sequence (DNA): TGTGCCAGCAGCTTTATTTCGGGGGAGAGCTACACCTTC.

CDR3 nucleotides: TGTGCCATCAGTGCACGACTCTTTAGGGCAGACACTGAAGCTTTCTTT. This sequence encodes CAISARLFRADTEAFF. V gene TRBV10-3 combines with J gene TRBJ1-1; D is uncertain. The germline gives CDR1 ENHRY, CDR2 SYGVKD. This CDR3 comprises 16 residues. V lost 4 bases and J lost 3, with 18 bases in between.

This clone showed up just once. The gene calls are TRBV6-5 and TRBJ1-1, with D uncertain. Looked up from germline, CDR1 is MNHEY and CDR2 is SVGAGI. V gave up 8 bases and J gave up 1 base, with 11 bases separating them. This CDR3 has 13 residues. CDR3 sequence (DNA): TGTGCCAGCGGGGAGGCCGAGAACACTGAAGCTTTCTTT. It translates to CASGEAENTEAFF.

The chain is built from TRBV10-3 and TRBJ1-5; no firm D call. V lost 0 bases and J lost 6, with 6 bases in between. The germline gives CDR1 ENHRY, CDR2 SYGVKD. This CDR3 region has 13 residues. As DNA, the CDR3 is TGTGCCATCAGTGAGTCACGCGGTCAGCCCCAGCATTTT. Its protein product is CAISESRGQPQHF.

The chain's CDR3 is CASSRLPFMGGRGMGNQPQHF. CDR3 coding DNA: TGCGCCAGCAGCCGCCTACCTTTTATGGGGGGGCGCGGGATGGGCAATCAGCCCCAGCATTTT. The chain has TRBV4-1 and TRBJ1-5, with a tentative D call TRBD1 (6 bases). Germline CDR1 is MGHRA and CDR2 is YSYEKL. V was pared by 4 bases and J by 2 bases, with 30 bases between. This CDR3 spans 21 amino acids.

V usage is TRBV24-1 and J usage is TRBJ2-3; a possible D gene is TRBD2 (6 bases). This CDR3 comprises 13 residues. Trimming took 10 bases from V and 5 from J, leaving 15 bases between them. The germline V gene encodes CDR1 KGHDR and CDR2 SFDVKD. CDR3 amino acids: CATTRDSGDTQYF. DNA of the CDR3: TGTGCCACAACCCGGGACTCGGGAGATACGCAGTATTTT.

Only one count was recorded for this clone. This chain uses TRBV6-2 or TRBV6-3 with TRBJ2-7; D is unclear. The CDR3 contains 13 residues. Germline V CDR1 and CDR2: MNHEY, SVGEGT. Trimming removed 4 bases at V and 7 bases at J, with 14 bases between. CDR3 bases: TGTGCCAGCAGTTTTACTAACCAGTGGGAGCAGTACTTC. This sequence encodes CASSFTNQWEQYF.

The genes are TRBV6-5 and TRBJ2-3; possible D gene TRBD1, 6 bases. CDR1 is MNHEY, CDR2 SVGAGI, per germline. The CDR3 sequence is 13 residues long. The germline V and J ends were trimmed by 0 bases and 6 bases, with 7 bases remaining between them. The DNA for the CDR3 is TGTGCCAGCAGTTACTCAAGGGGGGATACGCAGTATTTT. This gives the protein CASSYSRGDTQYF.

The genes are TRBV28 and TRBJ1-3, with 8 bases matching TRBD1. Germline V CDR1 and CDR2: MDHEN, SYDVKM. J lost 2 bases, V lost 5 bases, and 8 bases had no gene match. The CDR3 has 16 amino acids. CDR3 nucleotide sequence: TGTGCCAGCAGTCGCACAGGGGGTATCACTGGAAACACCATATATTTT. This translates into CASSRTGGITGNTIYF. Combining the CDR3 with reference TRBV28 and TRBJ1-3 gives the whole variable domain DVKVTQSSRYLVKRTGEKVFLECVQDMDHENMFWYRQDPGLGLRLIYFSYDVKMKEKGDIPEGYSVSREKKERFSLILESASTNQTSMYLCASSRTGGITGNTIYFGEGSWLTVV.

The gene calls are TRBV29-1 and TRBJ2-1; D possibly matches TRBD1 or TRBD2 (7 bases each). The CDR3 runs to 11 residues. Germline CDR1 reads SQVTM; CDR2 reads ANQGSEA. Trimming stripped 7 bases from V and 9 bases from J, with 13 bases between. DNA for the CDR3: TGCAGCGGGGGACAGCGGGGTGAGCAGTTCTTC. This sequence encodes CSGGQRGEQFF.

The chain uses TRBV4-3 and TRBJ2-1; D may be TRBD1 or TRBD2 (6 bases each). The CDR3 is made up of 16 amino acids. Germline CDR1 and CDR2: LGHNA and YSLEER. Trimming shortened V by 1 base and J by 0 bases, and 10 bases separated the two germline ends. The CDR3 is CASSQGGGSSYNEQFF. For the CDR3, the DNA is TGCGCCAGCAGCCAAGGAGGGGGGAGCTCCTACAATGAGCAGTTCTTC.

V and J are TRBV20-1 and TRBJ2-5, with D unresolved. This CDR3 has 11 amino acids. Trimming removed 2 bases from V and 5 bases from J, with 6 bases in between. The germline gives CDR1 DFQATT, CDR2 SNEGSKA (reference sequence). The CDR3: CSARPEETQYF. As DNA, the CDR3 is TGCAGTGCTAGACCCGAGGAGACCCAGTACTTC.

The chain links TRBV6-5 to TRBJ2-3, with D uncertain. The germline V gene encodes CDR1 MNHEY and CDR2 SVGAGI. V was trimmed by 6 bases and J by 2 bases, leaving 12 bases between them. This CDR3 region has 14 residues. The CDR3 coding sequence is TGTGCCAGCAGCCAGGACCAACCCACAGATACGCAGTATTTT. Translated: CASSQDQPTDTQYF.